The 31 T cell receptor beta chains listed next were all sequenced from one sample in a study of Ad26.COV2.S vaccination and SARS-CoV-2 variants. As to treatment: around 19 received Ad26.COV2.S at low or high dose, single or two shots; 5 received placebo; per-sample allocation not given. The study sampled participants on day 63 after the first vaccine or placebo injection. The repertoire was sequenced with immunoSEQ multiplex PCR; TCRdb's copy has only in-frame clones and lacks some. The table has roughly 420,000 clones, around nine tenths seen once. The source was peripheral blood, collected in a trial of Ad26.COV2.S vaccine versus placebo. Receptors were obtained from a person between 18 and 59 years old who received the Ad26.COV2.S COVID-19 vaccine or a placebo.

This clone showed up just a few times. The chain employs TRBV3-1 (or the pseudogene TRBV3-2) and TRBJ2-3; unclear D gene. V lost 1 base to trimming and J lost 0 bases, with 11 bases between them. Germline CDR1 LGHDT, CDR2 YNNKEL (reference sequence). The CDR3 contains 16 residues. The CDR3 spells CASSQVLAASTDTQYF. CDR3 sequence (DNA): TGTGCCAGCAGCCAAGTGTTGGCTGCAAGCACAGATACGCAGTATTTT.

The V and J genes are TRBV6-2 or TRBV6-3 and TRBJ2-2; possibly TRBD1 for D (6 bases). The V end was cut by 0 bases, the J end by 0 bases, with 11 bases between. Germline CDR1 is MNHEY and CDR2 is SVGEGT. The CDR3 length is 17 residues. The CDR3 coding sequence is TGTGCCAGCAGTTACTCACTGGACAGATCGAACACCGGGGAGCTGTTTTTT. Translating gives CASSYSLDRSNTGELFF.

J is TRBJ2-1 and V is TRBV3-1 (or the pseudogene TRBV3-2), with TRBD1 matching over 12 bases. The CDR3 length is 15 residues. Germline V gene data show CDR1 as LGHDT and CDR2 as YNNKEL (reference sequence). V shed 4 bases and J 6 bases; nucleotides not matched to a gene: 4. CDR3 sequence: CASSRDRGLGNEQFF. As DNA, the CDR3 is TGTGCCAGCAGCCGGGACAGGGGGCTGGGCAATGAGCAGTTCTTC.

CDR3 sequence: CASSEYREAFF. CDR3 bases: TGTGCCAGCAGTGAATACCGGGAAGCTTTCTTT. The chain carries TRBV2 and TRBJ1-1; D is unresolved. The V end lost 2 bases, the J end lost 8 bases, and 6 bases lay between the germline ends. From germline, CDR1 is SNHLY and CDR2 FYNNEI. CDR3 length: 11 amino acids.

The chain couples TRBV27 to TRBJ2-7; 7 bases align to TRBD1. CDR1 is MNHEY, CDR2 SMNVEV, per germline (reference sequence). The CDR3 totals 14 residues. Losses at the gene ends were 0 bases for V and 6 bases for J; bases not matched to a gene: 5. CDR3 region: CASSLSPTGVEQYF. The CDR3 DNA sequence: TGTGCCAGCAGTTTATCCCCTACAGGGGTCGAGCAGTACTTC.

The V gene is TRBV4-1, the J gene TRBJ1-5; possibly TRBD1 for D (5 bases). CDR3 length equals 19 residues. V lost 0 bases and J lost 0, with 18 bases in between. Germline V gene data show CDR1 as MGHRA and CDR2 as YSYEKL. The CDR3 nucleotides are TGCGCCAGCAGCCAAGAAGGAGGGGTCGGGGGGAATAGCAATCAGCCCCAGCATTTT. Translated: CASSQEGGVGGNSNQPQHF.

This clone was counted a few times. This chain joins TRBV4-1 and TRBJ2-1; 12 bases line up with TRBD2. The germline gives CDR1 MGHRA, CDR2 YSYEKL. J lost 4 bases, V lost 2 bases, and 3 bases had no gene match. The CDR3 length is 16 residues. CDR3 in amino acids: CASSQQTSGGYNEQFF. The CDR3 bases are TGCGCCAGCAGCCAACAAACTAGCGGGGGGTACAATGAGCAGTTCTTC.

The chain links TRBV3-1 (or the pseudogene TRBV3-2) to TRBJ2-3; TRBD2 matches at 10 bases. Trimming removed 4 bases from V and 4 bases from J; junction bases left unmatched: 5. Germline CDR1 and CDR2: LGHDT and YNNKEL (reference sequence). The CDR3 sequence is 15 residues long. The CDR3 loop reads CASSPTSGKADTQYF. The CDR3 DNA follows: TGTGCCAGCAGCCCTACTAGCGGGAAGGCAGATACGCAGTATTTT.

The V and J genes are TRBV19 and TRBJ1-6, with 7 positions matching TRBD1. Germline V gene lookup returns CDR1 LNHDA and CDR2 SQIVND (reference sequence). This CDR3 is 16 amino acids long. The junction had 13 bases not matched to a gene; V was cut back by 7 bases and J by 7 bases. In DNA, the CDR3 is TGTGCCAGTACCATGGTGACTCAGGGGGGAAATTCACCCCTCCACTTT. Translating it yields CASTMVTQGGNSPLHF.

The chain couples TRBV30 to TRBJ2-2, with a tentative D call TRBD1 (5 bases). Trimming pared 3 bases from V and 7 bases from J, leaving 15 bases between. Germline-derived CDR1 and CDR2 are GTSNPN and SVGIG (reference sequence). This CDR3 comprises 14 residues. The CDR3 protein is CAWRAGSVNGELFF. The CDR3 DNA is TGTGCCTGGAGGGCAGGGTCGGTCAACGGGGAGCTGTTTTTT.

J is TRBJ2-5 and V is TRBV5-4; TRBD1 matches 10 bases. Germline lookup yields CDR1 SGHNT and CDR2 YYREEE (reference sequence). The CDR3 runs 16 residues. Trimming took 1 base from V and 4 from J; bases not matched to a gene: 7. CDR3: CASSLWTGGQGETQYF. CDR3 in DNA: TGTGCCAGCAGCTTGTGGACAGGGGGTCAGGGAGAGACCCAGTACTTC.

This sequence joins TRBV19 and TRBJ1-2; tentative D call: TRBD1 (5 bases). Trimming took off 1 base at V and 3 bases at J, with 9 bases between the two ends. The CDR3 length is 14 residues. The V gene's germline CDR1 is LNHDA and CDR2 SQIVND (reference sequence). As DNA, the CDR3 is TGTGCCAGTAGTATAGTCCAGGGCTACTATGGCTACACCTTC. It yields the protein CASSIVQGYYGYTF. Filled out from reference TRBV19 and TRBJ1-2, the complete variable domain reads DGGITQSPKYLFRKEGQNVTLSCEQNLNHDAMYWYRQDPGQGLRLIYYSQIVNDFQKGDIAEGYSVSREKKESFPLTVTSAQKNPTAFYLCASSIVQGYYGYTFGSGTRLTVV.

V usage is TRBV20-1 and J usage is TRBJ2-7; TRBD1 matches 9 bases. Per germline, CDR1 DFQATT and CDR2 SNEGSKA (reference sequence). This CDR3 contains 14 residues. V shed 6 bases and J 3 bases; nucleotides not matched to a gene: 9. The CDR3 DNA sequence: TGCAGTGCCAGTTCACAGGGGGCAATCTACGAGCAGTACTTC. It yields the protein CSASSQGAIYEQYF.

The genes are TRBV14 and TRBJ1-4; 7 bases line up with TRBD1. Germline V CDR1 and CDR2: SGHDN, FVKESK. The CDR3 has 15 residues. The V gene end was trimmed by 5 bases and the J gene end by 4 bases; junction bases not matched to a gene: 7. The CDR3 sequence is CASSSTGVINEKLFF. The CDR3 DNA reads TGTGCCAGCAGCTCAACAGGGGTTATTAATGAAAAACTGTTTTTT.

The rearrangement joins TRBV7-3 to TRBJ2-2, with 7 nucleotides matching TRBD2. The CDR3 runs to 15 residues. Germline loops: CDR1 SGHTA, CDR2 FQGTGA. V shed 1 base, J shed 4 bases, and the junction held 3 bases outside the gene matches. The DNA of the CDR3 is TGTGCCAGCAGCTTAATTGCGGGGGTCACCGGGGAGCTGTTTTTT. Protein sequence: CASSLIAGVTGELFF. Full variable domain (missing parts from reference TRBV7-3 and TRBJ2-2): GAGVSQTPSNKVTEKGKYVELRCDPISGHTALYWYRQSLGQGPEFLIYFQGTGAADDSGLPNDRFFAVRPEGSVSTLKIQRTERGDSAVYLCASSLIAGVTGELFFGEGSRLTVL.

This clone was picked up one time. At the DNA level, this CDR3 is encoded by other sequences in the same sample as well. The chain uses TRBV30 and TRBJ2-3; D is possibly TRBD1 or TRBD2 (5 bases each). The germline V gene has CDR1 GTSNPN and CDR2 SVGIG (reference sequence). Trimming cost V 1 base and J 1 base, with 9 bases left between them. There are 14 residues in the CDR3. The CDR3 protein is CAWSEGRGTDTQYF. The CDR3 nucleotides are TGTGCCTGGAGTGAGGGGCGGGGCACAGATACGCAGTATTTT.

V is TRBV30 and J is TRBJ2-1; D perhaps matches TRBD1 (8 bases). The CDR3 runs 15 residues. Germline assignment: CDR1 GTSNPN and CDR2 SVGIG (reference sequence). Trimming shortened V by 1 base and J by 4 bases, and 14 bases separated the two germline ends. The CDR3 DNA sequence: TGTGCCTGGAGTGGCACAGGGGGGGCATACAATGAGCAGTTCTTC. Its translation is CAWSGTGGAYNEQFF. Looking up the rest from reference TRBV30 and TRBJ2-1 gives the full variable domain: SQTIHQWPATLVQPVGSPLSLECTVEGTSNPNLYWYRQAAGRGLQLLFYSVGIGQISSEVPQNLSASRPQDRQFILSSKKLLLSDSGFYLCAWSGTGGAYNEQFFGPGTRLTVL.

This chain connects TRBV6-2 or TRBV6-3 to TRBJ1-6; TRBD1 aligns across 8 bases. Trimming at V came to 6 bases and at J to 7 bases, leaving 5 bases not matched to a gene. The CDR3 contains 14 residues. Germline CDR1 and CDR2: MNHEY and SVGEGT. CDR3 sequence reads: CASSPGGENSPLHF. The CDR3 DNA follows: TGTGCCAGCAGCCCAGGGGGCGAAAATTCACCCCTCCACTTT.

A single count supports this clone. In DNA form, the CDR3 reads TGTGCCACCAGCATAATGGGGACCGGGGAGCTGTTTTTT. It codes for CATSIMGTGELFF. The J gene is TRBJ2-2, the V gene TRBV15; no firm D call. Trimming took off 4 bases at V and 5 bases at J, with 8 bases between the two ends. The CDR3 sequence is 13 residues long. The V gene's germline CDR1 is LNHNV and CDR2 YYDKDF (reference sequence).

The genes are TRBV3-1 (or the pseudogene TRBV3-2) and TRBJ2-3, with D hard to call. The CDR3 is 14 residues long. Germline lookup yields CDR1 LGHDT and CDR2 YNNKEL (reference sequence). V lost 1 base to trimming and J lost 0 bases, with 5 bases between them. In nucleotides, the CDR3 is TGTGCCAGCAGCCAAGGATCTAGCACAGATACGCAGTATTTT. It yields the protein CASSQGSSTDTQYF.

This clone was detected once. The rearrangement joins TRBV7-8 to TRBJ2-7, with D perhaps matching TRBD1 (6 bases). Trimming took off 5 bases at V and 7 bases at J, with 18 bases between the two ends. Germline values: CDR1 SGHVS, CDR2 FQNEAQ. The CDR3 is made up of 14 amino acids. CDR3 region: CASSPQARGGEQYF. The CDR3 region has the DNA TGTGCCAGCAGCCCGCAGGCTCGAGGGGGAGAGCAGTACTTC.

The V and J genes are TRBV27 and TRBJ2-5; 9 positions match TRBD2. CDR1 and CDR2 from the germline V gene are MNHEY and SMNVEV (reference sequence). The CDR3 loop spans 16 amino acids. Unmatched junction bases numbered 11, after V lost 5 bases and J lost 4 bases. CDR3 amino acids: CASSPTPAGGRETQYF. The CDR3 DNA follows: TGTGCCAGCAGTCCCACCCCAGCGGGGGGCAGAGAGACCCAGTACTTC.

The J gene is TRBJ2-3, the V gene TRBV7-8; 9 bases fit TRBD2. Germline V gene sequence: CDR1 SGHVS, CDR2 FQNEAQ. The J segment lost 5 bases and the V segment lost 3 bases, leaving 6 bases of the junction unmatched. The CDR3 sequence is 15 residues long. CDR3 region: CASSFASGVGDTQYF. CDR3 sequence (DNA): TGTGCCAGCAGCTTCGCTAGCGGGGTGGGAGATACGCAGTATTTT.

The chain links TRBV5-1 to TRBJ2-7; 9 bases match TRBD1. V dropped 4 bases and J dropped 0; count of bases not matched to a gene: 5. Germline V gene data show CDR1 as SGHRS and CDR2 as YFSETQ. There are 15 residues in the CDR3. CDR3 in amino acids: CASSIDRGTSYEQYF. In DNA form, the CDR3 reads TGCGCCAGCAGCATAGACAGGGGGACCTCCTACGAGCAGTACTTC.

This clone came up once. This CDR3 is CSVDIGGPDTQYF. The CDR3 DNA follows: TGCAGCGTGGACATTGGCGGACCAGATACGCAGTATTTT. The chain has TRBV29-1 and TRBJ2-3; perhaps TRBD1 as D (5 bases). V gave up 6 bases and J gave up 4 bases, with 14 bases separating them. This CDR3 has 13 amino acids. Germline CDR1 SQVTM, CDR2 ANQGSEA.

The chain couples TRBV5-6 to TRBJ2-1; 12 bases fit TRBD2. The CDR3 has 15 amino acids. The germline gives CDR1 SGHDT, CDR2 YYEEEE. The V gene end was trimmed by 2 bases and the J gene end by 8 bases; junction bases not matched to a gene: 5. CDR3 in DNA: TGTGCCAGCAGCTTCCTAGCGGGGGGGCCTCATGAGCAGTTCTTC. Residues: CASSFLAGGPHEQFF. The whole variable domain, remainder taken from reference TRBV5-6 and TRBJ2-1, is DAGVTQSPTHLIKTRGQQVTLRCSPKSGHDTVSWYQQALGQGPQFIFQYYEEEERQRGNFPDRFSGHQFPNYSSELNVNALLLGDSALYLCASSFLAGGPHEQFFGPGTRLTVL.

The J gene is TRBJ2-1, the V gene TRBV5-1; no definite D call. Deletions cut 5 bases from V and 5 bases from J, with 11 bases between. The germline CDR1 and CDR2 sequences are SGHRS and YFSETQ. The CDR3 sequence is 13 residues long. The CDR3 DNA reads TGCGCCAGCAGAATTGACGCTAACAATGAGCAGTTCTTC. Translated: CASRIDANNEQFF.

Concerning this clone itself: At one end the junction does not follow the germline gene, possibly because of a read error. The CDR3 here is CASSQGRGSGNTIYF. In nucleotides, the CDR3 is TGTGCCAGCAGTCAAGGCAGGGGTTCTGGAAACACCATATATTTT. This chain connects TRBV3-1 (or the pseudogene TRBV3-2) to TRBJ1-3; weak D call: TRBD1 (6 bases). This CDR3 region has 15 residues. In germline, CDR1 is LGHDT, CDR2 YNNKEL (reference sequence).

The chain employs TRBV7-8 and TRBJ1-1; D remains ambiguous. V lost 5 bases and J 8 bases, leaving 12 bases between the germline ends. The germline V gene has CDR1 SGHVS and CDR2 FQNEAQ. The CDR3 is 12 residues long. CDR3 protein: CASSRPTGEAFF. CDR3 sequence (DNA): TGTGCCAGCAGCCGACCGACGGGAGAAGCTTTCTTT. Using reference TRBV7-8 and TRBJ1-1 for the parts outside the CDR3, the full variable domain is GAGVSQSPRYKVAKRGQDVALRCDPISGHVSLFWYQQALGQGPEFLTYFQNEAQLDKSGLPSDRFFAERPEGSVSTLKIQRTQQEDSAVYLCASSRPTGEAFFGQGTRLTVV.

The chain uses TRBV19 and TRBJ2-3; D gene ambiguous. The germline CDR1 and CDR2 sequences are LNHDA and SQIVND (reference sequence). Trimming cost V 5 bases and J 5 bases, with 8 bases left between them. The CDR3 is 12 amino acids. CDR3 in amino acids: CASSDARDTQYF. CDR3 coding DNA: TGTGCCAGTAGTGACGCTAGAGATACGCAGTATTTT. Using reference TRBV19 and TRBJ2-3 for the parts outside the CDR3, the full variable domain is DGGITQSPKYLFRKEGQNVTLSCEQNLNHDAMYWYRQDPGQGLRLIYYSQIVNDFQKGDIAEGYSVSREKKESFPLTVTSAQKNPTAFYLCASSDARDTQYFGPGTRLTVL.

The rearrangement links TRBV7-2 to TRBJ2-5; TRBD1 matches at 9 bases. The junction had 8 bases not matched to a gene; V was cut back by 1 base and J by 5 bases. The CDR3 has 16 amino acids. The germline V gene has CDR1 SGHTA and CDR2 FQGNSA. CDR3: CASSLGDRGDSETQYF. The CDR3 nucleotides read TGTGCCAGCAGCTTAGGTGACAGGGGGGATTCGGAGACCCAGTACTTC.